This T cell receptor (beta chain) was identified in a study of cytomegalovirus exposure and HLA in healthy donors. At the level of the study: Genotyping showed about 80% of roughly 390 donors falling in the Caucasian-associated ancestry cluster. Study-wide points: For most subjects, TCR beta sequences were reported to predict HLA-A and HLA-B alleles with accuracy. TCR sequences were mostly rare, though some public TCRs occurred in many donors.

Note on this clone: What it binds is unknown.

The primer mix had 60 Vbeta and 13 Jbeta primers. Using immunoSEQ multiplex PCR, the repertoire was profiled, and TCRdb retains in-frame clones only, with some absent. Seen here are 150,000 or so clones, around 79% observed once, and the top ten hold around 0.89%. Germline V gene sequence: CDR1 SGHVS, CDR2 FQNEAQ. V gave up 6 bases and J gave up 4 bases; unmatched junction bases: 13. The CDR3 is 16 amino acids. The clonotype originates from a woman aged 45-65 years in good health and CMV-seropositive. The sample consisted of PBMCs. This rearrangement joins TRBV7-8 to TRBJ2-3; TRBD2 matches at 7 bases. CDR3 in DNA: TGTGCCAGCAGGTCGGAGCGGGGTGAGCAAGCAGATACGCAGTATTTT. This encodes CASRSERGEQADTQYF.